Listed here are 19 T cell receptor beta chains from one sample, sequenced in a study of cytomegalovirus exposure and HLA in healthy donors. The PCR was carried out with 60 Vbeta primers and 13 Jbeta primers. Data came from immunoSEQ multiplex PCR; TCRdb stores just in-frame clones and leaves some out. Of roughly 180,000 clones listed, 78% were seen once; the top ten hold 13%. Sequencing input: PBMCs. These receptors came from a woman aged 45-59 years in good health and CMV-seropositive.

The rearrangement links TRBV19 to TRBJ2-7; perhaps TRBD2 as D (5 bases). V gave up 0 bases and J gave up 5 bases, with 5 bases separating them. Germline V CDR1 and CDR2: LNHDA, SQIVND (reference sequence). The CDR3 is 12 amino acids. The CDR3 DNA reads as TGTGCCAGTAGTATAGACGGGGACGAGCAGTACTTC. It specifies CASSIDGDEQYF. Complete variable domain (other parts from reference TRBV19 and TRBJ2-7): DGGITQSPKYLFRKEGQNVTLSCEQNLNHDAMYWYRQDPGQGLRLIYYSQIVNDFQKGDIAEGYSVSREKKESFPLTVTSAQKNPTAFYLCASSIDGDEQYFGPGTRLTVT.

CDR3 DNA sequence: TGTGCCAGTAATTGGGGGCGGACCGGGGAGCTGTTTTTT. It translates to CASNWGRTGELFF. The rearrangement joins TRBV2 to TRBJ2-2, with D possibly TRBD1 on 6 matching bases. The germline V gene encodes CDR1 SNHLY and CDR2 FYNNEI. The CDR3 length is 13 residues. Trimming pared 9 bases from V and 5 bases from J, leaving 13 bases between. The full variable domain, its missing parts supplied by reference TRBV2 and TRBJ2-2, is EPEVTQTPSHQVTQMGQEVILRCVPISNHLYFYWYRQILGQKVEFLVSFYNNEISEKSEIFDDQFSVERPDGSNFTLKIRSTKLEDSAMYFCASNWGRTGELFFGEGSRLTVL.

The sample holds a few counts of this clone. This chain joins TRBV29-1 and TRBJ2-1; 9 bases line up with TRBD1. The CDR3 loop spans 14 amino acids. The junction had 8 bases not matched to a gene; V was cut back by 5 bases and J by 6 bases. Germline lookup yields CDR1 SQVTM and CDR2 ANQGSEA. The CDR3, as DNA: TGCAGCGTTAGCCGGGACAGGGTACCCAATGAGCAGTTCTTC. Amino acid sequence: CSVSRDRVPNEQFF.

A single count supports this clone. J is TRBJ1-1 and V is TRBV19; TRBD1 matches 8 bases. This CDR3 has 15 residues. The V gene end was trimmed by 3 bases and the J gene end by 1 base; junction bases not matched to a gene: 4. Germline CDR1 is LNHDA and CDR2 is SQIVND (reference sequence). In DNA, the CDR3 is TGTGCCAGTAGTATTCAGGGGGCGCGGAACACTGAAGCTTTCTTT. The encoded protein is CASSIQGARNTEAFF.

The chain is built from TRBV6-1 and TRBJ1-6; D remains unclear. The CDR3 is 16 residues long. Germline lookup yields CDR1 MNHNS and CDR2 SASEGT. The V and J ends lost 1 base and 8 bases respectively, with 15 bases between them. CDR3 nucleotide sequence: TGTGCCAGCAGTGAAGGAGGGTTCACTAGAGATTCACCCCTCCACTTT. Amino acid sequence: CASSEGGFTRDSPLHF.

The chain uses TRBV19 and TRBJ2-7; 9 positions agree with TRBD1. The trim removed 2 bases at V and 0 bases at J, leaving 2 bases unmatched. CDR3 size: 15 residues. Germline CDR1 reads LNHDA; CDR2 reads SQIVND (reference sequence). CDR3 protein: CASSITTGGSYEQYF. The CDR3 bases are TGTGCCAGTAGTATAACGACAGGGGGCTCCTACGAGCAGTACTTC.

The chain joins TRBV19 to TRBJ1-1; TRBD1 matches at 10 bases. The junction had 11 bases not matched to a gene; V was cut back by 4 bases and J by 6 bases. From germline, CDR1 is LNHDA and CDR2 SQIVND (reference sequence). The CDR3 runs to 16 residues. DNA of the CDR3: TGTGCCAGTAGTAGGGACAGGGGTTGGGGTGAGCCTGAAGCTTTCTTT. Its translation: CASSRDRGWGEPEAFF.

This clone appeared once. This rearrangement joins TRBV11-3 to TRBJ2-3; possible D gene TRBD2, 5 bases. The CDR3 length is 14 residues. With 1 base removed from V and 5 bases from J, the gap between germline ends came to 10 bases. Germline V gene sequence: CDR1 SGHNT, CDR2 YENEEA. CDR3 amino acids: CASSLGRTGDTQYF. CDR3 coding DNA: TGTGCCAGCAGCTTAGGGCGGACTGGAGATACGCAGTATTTT.

The chain is built from TRBV11-2 and TRBJ1-3, with D unclear. This CDR3 region has 16 residues. Between the trimmed V and J ends, which lost 1 base and 3 bases, there was a span of 13 bases. The germline V gene encodes CDR1 SGHAT and CDR2 FQNNGV. Here the CDR3 DNA reads TGTGCCAGCAGCTTAGTCCCAGCCTCGGGTGGAAACACCATATATTTT. This translates into CASSLVPASGGNTIYF.

This clone was found a few times. The chain couples TRBV27 to TRBJ2-5, with a possible D match to TRBD2 (6 bases). Germline V gene sequence: CDR1 MNHEY, CDR2 SMNVEV (reference sequence). V was pared by 5 bases and J by 4 bases, with 17 bases between. The CDR3 runs to 15 residues. This CDR3 reads CASSHDGGRGETQYF. The CDR3 bases are TGTGCCAGCAGTCACGACGGGGGTAGAGGAGAGACCCAGTACTTC.

This chain connects TRBV30 to TRBJ2-1; TRBD1 aligns across 7 bases. V gave up 8 bases and J gave up 8 bases; unmatched junction bases: 9. The CDR3 totals 12 residues. Germline V lookup: CDR1 GTSNPN, CDR2 SVGIG (reference sequence). CDR3 region: CARSSQGDEQFF. The CDR3 DNA sequence: TGTGCCCGGTCTTCTCAGGGGGATGAGCAGTTCTTC.

The rearrangement links TRBV25-1 to TRBJ2-3; D possibly corresponds to TRBD2 (7 bases). The germline CDR1 and CDR2 sequences are MGHDK and SYGVNS. This CDR3 contains 15 residues. V was pared by 4 bases and J by 1 base, with 12 bases between. CDR3 nucleotides: TGTGCCAGCAGTGGGGGGGGCTGGGGCACAGATACGCAGTATTTT. Its protein product is CASSGGGWGTDTQYF.

The chain combines TRBV15 with TRBJ1-1; TRBD1 is a possible D gene (5 bases). The V and J ends lost 8 bases and 0 bases respectively, with 10 bases between them. CDR1 and CDR2 (germline): LNHNV, YYDKDF (reference sequence). The CDR3 has 13 amino acids. The CDR3 is CATVRQLNTEAFF. The CDR3 DNA is TGTGCCACCGTGAGACAGTTGAACACTGAAGCTTTCTTT.

V is TRBV30 and J is TRBJ2-3, with D perhaps TRBD2 (6 bases). The CDR3 is 12 amino acids. The V end was cut by 2 bases, the J end by 5 bases, with 8 bases between. Germline CDR1 reads GTSNPN; CDR2 reads SVGIG (reference sequence). The CDR3 sequence is CAWSPGLDTQYF. The CDR3 nucleotides read TGTGCCTGGAGTCCGGGACTAGATACGCAGTATTTT.

The chain couples TRBV2 to TRBJ1-5; no reliable D call. Trimming cost V 3 bases and J 2 bases, with 8 bases left between them. Germline CDR1 SNHLY, CDR2 FYNNEI. The CDR3 has 14 residues. The CDR3: CASSDGVRNQPQHF. Written as DNA, the CDR3 is TGTGCCAGCAGTGACGGGGTGCGCAATCAGCCCCAGCATTTT.

On this clone itself: This sample also contains other DNA sequences that code for the same CDR3. V is TRBV6-1 and J is TRBJ2-7; TRBD2 agrees at 9 bases. Germline V lookup: CDR1 MNHNS, CDR2 SASEGT. The CDR3 sequence is 17 residues long. V shed 2 bases and J 2 bases; nucleotides not matched to a gene: 10. The CDR3 bases are TGTGCCAGCAGTGAACGACTAGCGGATAACTTTCCCTACGAGCAGTACTTC. Protein sequence: CASSERLADNFPYEQYF.

The genes are TRBV7-9 and TRBJ2-3, with D possibly matching TRBD2 (6 bases). V shed 5 bases and J shed 0 bases, with 12 bases lying between them. Germline values: CDR1 SEHNR, CDR2 FQNEAQ (reference sequence). The CDR3 runs to 15 residues. CDR3 nucleotide sequence: TGTGCCAGCAGCGGAGCGGGCCCTAGCACAGATACGCAGTATTTT. Amino acid sequence: CASSGAGPSTDTQYF. Based on the CDR3 plus reference TRBV7-9 and TRBJ2-3, the full variable domain is DTGVSQNPRHKITKRGQNVTFRCDPISEHNRLYWYRQTLGQGPEFLTYFQNEAQLEKSRLLSDRFSAERPKGSFSTLEIQRTEQGDSAMYLCASSGAGPSTDTQYFGPGTRLTVL.

This chain links TRBV27 with TRBJ2-5, with D perhaps matching TRBD2 (5 bases). The V gene's germline CDR1 is MNHEY and CDR2 SMNVEV (reference sequence). This CDR3 comprises 13 residues. V was trimmed by 8 bases and J by 2 bases, leaving 12 bases between them. CDR3 protein: CASEGPKQETQYF. The CDR3 DNA sequence: TGTGCCAGCGAGGGTCCCAAACAAGAGACCCAGTACTTC.

The rearrangement joins TRBV6-4 to TRBJ1-2; no definite D call. Germline CDR1 reads MRHNA; CDR2 reads SNTAGT. The V and J ends lost 6 bases and 4 bases respectively, with 15 bases between them. The CDR3 has 14 residues. This chain's CDR3 is CASSSEGRGYGYTF. The CDR3 region has the DNA TGTGCCAGCAGCTCAGAGGGCCGGGGCTATGGCTACACCTTC.